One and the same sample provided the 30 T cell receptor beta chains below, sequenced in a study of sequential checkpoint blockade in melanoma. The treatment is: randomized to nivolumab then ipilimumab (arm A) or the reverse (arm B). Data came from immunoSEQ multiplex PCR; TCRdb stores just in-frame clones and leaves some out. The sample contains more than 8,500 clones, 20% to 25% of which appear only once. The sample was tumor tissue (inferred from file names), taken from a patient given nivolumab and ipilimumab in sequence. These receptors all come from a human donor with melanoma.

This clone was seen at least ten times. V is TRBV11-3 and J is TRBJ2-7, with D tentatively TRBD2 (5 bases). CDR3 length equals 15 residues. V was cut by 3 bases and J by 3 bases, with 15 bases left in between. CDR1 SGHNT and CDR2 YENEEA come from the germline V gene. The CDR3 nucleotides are TGTGCCAGCAGCTTCCTTAGCGTCCTGGACTACGAGCAGTACTTC. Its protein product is CASSFLSVLDYEQYF.

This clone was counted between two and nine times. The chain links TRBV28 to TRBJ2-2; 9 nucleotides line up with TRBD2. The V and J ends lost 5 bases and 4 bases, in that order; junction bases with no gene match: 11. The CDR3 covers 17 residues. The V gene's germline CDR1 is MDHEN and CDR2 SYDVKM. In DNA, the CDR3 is TGTGCCAGCAGTCCAATCCCGCCTAGCGGGACCACCGGGGAGCTGTTTTTT. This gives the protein CASSPIPPSGTTGELFF.

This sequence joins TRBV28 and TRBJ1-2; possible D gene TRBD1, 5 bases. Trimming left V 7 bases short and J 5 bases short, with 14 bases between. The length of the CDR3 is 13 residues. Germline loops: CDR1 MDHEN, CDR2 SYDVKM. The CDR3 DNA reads TGTGCCAGCAACACCGGGACTCCGTATGGCTACACCTTC. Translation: CASNTGTPYGYTF.

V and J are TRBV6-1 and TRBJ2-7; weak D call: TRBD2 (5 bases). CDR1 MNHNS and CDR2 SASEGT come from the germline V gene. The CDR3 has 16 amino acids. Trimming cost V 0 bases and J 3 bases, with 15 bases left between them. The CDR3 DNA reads TGTGCCAGCAGTGAAGCGATCGGGGATCTGGGCTACGAGCAGTACTTC. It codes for CASSEAIGDLGYEQYF.

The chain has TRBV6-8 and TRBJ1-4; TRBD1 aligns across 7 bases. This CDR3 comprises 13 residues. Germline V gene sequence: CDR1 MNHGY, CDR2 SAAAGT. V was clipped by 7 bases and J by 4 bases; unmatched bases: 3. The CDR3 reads CASMGQNNEKLFF. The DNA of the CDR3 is TGTGCCAGCATGGGACAGAATAATGAAAAACTGTTTTTT.

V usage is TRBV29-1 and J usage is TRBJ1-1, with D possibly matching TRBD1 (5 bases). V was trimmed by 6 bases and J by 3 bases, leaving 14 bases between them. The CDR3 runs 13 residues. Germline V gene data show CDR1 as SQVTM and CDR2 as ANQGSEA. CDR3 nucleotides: TGCAGCGTCCAAGTGGGGCCCGACACTGAAGCTTTCTTT. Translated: CSVQVGPDTEAFF.

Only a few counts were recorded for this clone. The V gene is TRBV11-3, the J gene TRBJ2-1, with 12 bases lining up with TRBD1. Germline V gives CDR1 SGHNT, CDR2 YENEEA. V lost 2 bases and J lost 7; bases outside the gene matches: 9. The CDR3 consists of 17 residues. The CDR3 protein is CASSLLPGTGGGNEQFF. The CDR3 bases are TGTGCCAGCAGCTTATTGCCCGGGACAGGGGGCGGGAATGAGCAGTTCTTC.

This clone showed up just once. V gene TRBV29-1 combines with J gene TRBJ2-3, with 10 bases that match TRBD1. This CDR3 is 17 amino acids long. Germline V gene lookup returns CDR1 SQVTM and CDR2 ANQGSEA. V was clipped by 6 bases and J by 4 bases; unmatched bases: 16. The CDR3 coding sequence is TGCAGCGTAAGACAGGGGGCGCGGAGGACTAAGTCAGATACGCAGTATTTT. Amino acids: CSVRQGARRTKSDTQYF.

CDR3 sequence (DNA): TGTGCCAGCAGTTACTCGACAGGGAATGGCTACACCTTC. Protein product: CASSYSTGNGYTF. The chain joins TRBV6-8 to TRBJ1-2; 7 nucleotides align to TRBD1. From germline, CDR1 is MNHGY and CDR2 SAAAGT. CDR3 size: 13 residues. V trimming: 0 bases; J trimming: 6 bases; junction bases outside the gene matches: 1.

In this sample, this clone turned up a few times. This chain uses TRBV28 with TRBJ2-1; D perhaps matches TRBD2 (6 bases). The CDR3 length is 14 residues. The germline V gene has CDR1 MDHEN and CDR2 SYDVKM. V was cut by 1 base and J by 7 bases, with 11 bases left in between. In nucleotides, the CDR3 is TGTGCCAGCAGTTTATCGGGACTGGAGAATGAGCAGTTCTTC. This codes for CASSLSGLENEQFF. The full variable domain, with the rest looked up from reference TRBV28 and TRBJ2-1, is DVKVTQSSRYLVKRTGEKVFLECVQDMDHENMFWYRQDPGLGLRLIYFSYDVKMKEKGDIPEGYSVSREKKERFSLILESASTNQTSMYLCASSLSGLENEQFFGPGTRLTVL.

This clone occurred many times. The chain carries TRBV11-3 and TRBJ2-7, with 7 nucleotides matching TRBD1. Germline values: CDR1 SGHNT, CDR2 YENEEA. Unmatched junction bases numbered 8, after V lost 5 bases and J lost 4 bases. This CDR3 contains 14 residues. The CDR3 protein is CASSDRDSLYEQYF. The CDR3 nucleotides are TGTGCCAGCAGCGACCGGGACAGTCTATACGAGCAGTACTTC.

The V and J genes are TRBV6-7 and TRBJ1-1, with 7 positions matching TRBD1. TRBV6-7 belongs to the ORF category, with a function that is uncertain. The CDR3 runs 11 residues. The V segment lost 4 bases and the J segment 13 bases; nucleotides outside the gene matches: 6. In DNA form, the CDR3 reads TGTGCCAGCAGTTCAAACAGGGGTGTTTTCTTT. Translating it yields CASSSNRGVFF.

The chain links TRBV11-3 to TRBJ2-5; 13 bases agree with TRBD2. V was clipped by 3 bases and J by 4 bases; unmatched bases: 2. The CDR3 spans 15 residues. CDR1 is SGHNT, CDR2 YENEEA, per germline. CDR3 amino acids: CASSFRTSGGETQYF. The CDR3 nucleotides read TGTGCCAGCAGCTTCCGGACTAGCGGGGGAGAGACCCAGTACTTC.

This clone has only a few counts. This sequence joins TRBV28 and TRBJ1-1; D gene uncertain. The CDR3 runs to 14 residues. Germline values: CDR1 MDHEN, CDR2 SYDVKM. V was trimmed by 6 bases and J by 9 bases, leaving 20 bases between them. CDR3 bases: TGTGCCAGCAGCTTACATGGGTTGTCGGGGAAAGCTTTCTTT. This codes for CASSLHGLSGKAFF.

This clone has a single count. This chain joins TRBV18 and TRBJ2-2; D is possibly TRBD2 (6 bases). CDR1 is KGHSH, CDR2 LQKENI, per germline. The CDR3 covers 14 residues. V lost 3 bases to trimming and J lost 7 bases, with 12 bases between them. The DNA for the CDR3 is TGTGCCAGCTCACCGGCTATGGGAGGCGGGGAGCTGTTTTTT. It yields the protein CASSPAMGGGELFF.

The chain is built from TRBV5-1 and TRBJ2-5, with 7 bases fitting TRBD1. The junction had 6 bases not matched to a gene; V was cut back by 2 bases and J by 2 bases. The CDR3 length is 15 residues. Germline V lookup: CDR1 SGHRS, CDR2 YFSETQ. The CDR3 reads CASSFDGTVQETQYF. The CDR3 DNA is TGCGCCAGCAGCTTTGATGGGACAGTACAAGAGACCCAGTACTTC.

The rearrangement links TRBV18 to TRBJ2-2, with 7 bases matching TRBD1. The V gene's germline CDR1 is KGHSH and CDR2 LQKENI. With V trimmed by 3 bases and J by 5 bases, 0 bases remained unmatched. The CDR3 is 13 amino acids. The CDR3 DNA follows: TGTGCCAGCTCACCGGACAGGACCGGGGAGCTGTTTTTT. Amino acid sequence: CASSPDRTGELFF. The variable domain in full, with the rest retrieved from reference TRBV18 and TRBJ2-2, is NAGVMQNPRHLVRRRGQEARLRCSPMKGHSHVYWYRQLPEEGLKFMVYLQKENIIDESGMPKERFSAEFPKEGPSILRIQQVVRGDSAAYFCASSPDRTGELFFGEGSRLTVL.

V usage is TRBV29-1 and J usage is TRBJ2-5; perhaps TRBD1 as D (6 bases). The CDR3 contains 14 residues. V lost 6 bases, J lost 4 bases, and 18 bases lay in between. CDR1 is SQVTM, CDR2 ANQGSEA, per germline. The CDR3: CSVGHGQTRETQYF. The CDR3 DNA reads TGCAGCGTCGGCCATGGACAGACGAGAGAGACCCAGTACTTC. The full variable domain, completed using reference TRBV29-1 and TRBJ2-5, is SAVISQKPSRDICQRGTSLTIQCQVDSQVTMMFWYRQQPGQSLTLIATANQGSEATYESGFVIDKFPISRPNLTFSTLTVSNMSPEDSSIYLCSVGHGQTRETQYFGPGTRLLVL.

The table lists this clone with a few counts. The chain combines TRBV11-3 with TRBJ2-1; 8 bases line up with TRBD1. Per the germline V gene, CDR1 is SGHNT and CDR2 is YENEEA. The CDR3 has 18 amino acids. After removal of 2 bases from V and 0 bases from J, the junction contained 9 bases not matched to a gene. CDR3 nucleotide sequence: TGTGCCAGCAGCTTACTACGCGGACAGGGTCACTCCTACAATGAGCAGTTCTTC. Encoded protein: CASSLLRGQGHSYNEQFF.

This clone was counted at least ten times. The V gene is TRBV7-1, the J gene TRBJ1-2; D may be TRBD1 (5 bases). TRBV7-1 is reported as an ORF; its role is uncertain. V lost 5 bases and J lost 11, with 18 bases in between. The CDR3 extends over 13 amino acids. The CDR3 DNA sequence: TGTGCCAGCAGCACCGGGGCCCAGATGGGGTACACCTTC. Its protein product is CASSTGAQMGYTF.

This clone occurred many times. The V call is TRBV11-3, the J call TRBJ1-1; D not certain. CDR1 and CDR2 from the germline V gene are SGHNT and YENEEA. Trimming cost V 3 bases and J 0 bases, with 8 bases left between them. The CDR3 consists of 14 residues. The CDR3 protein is CASSLSSLNTEAFF. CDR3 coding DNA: TGTGCCAGCAGCTTGTCAAGCTTGAACACTGAAGCTTTCTTT.

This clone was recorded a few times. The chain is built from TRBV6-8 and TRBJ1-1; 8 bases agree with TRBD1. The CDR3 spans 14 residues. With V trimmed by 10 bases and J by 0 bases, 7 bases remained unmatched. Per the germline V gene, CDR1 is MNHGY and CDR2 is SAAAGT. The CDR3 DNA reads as TGTGCCATCAACCGACAGGGGATGAACACTGAAGCTTTCTTT. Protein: CAINRQGMNTEAFF.

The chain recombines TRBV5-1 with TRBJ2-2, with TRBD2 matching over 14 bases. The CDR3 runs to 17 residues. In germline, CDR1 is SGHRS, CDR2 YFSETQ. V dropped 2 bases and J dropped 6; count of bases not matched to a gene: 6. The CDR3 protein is CASSLDPGLAGAGELFF. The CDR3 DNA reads TGCGCCAGCAGCTTAGACCCGGGACTAGCGGGGGCCGGGGAGCTGTTTTTT. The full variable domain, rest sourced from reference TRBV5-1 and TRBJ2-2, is KAGVTQTPRYLIKTRGQQVTLSCSPISGHRSVSWYQQTPGQGLQFLFEYFSETQRNKGNFPGRFSGRQFSNSRSEMNVSTLELGDSALYLCASSLDPGLAGAGELFFGEGSRLTVL.

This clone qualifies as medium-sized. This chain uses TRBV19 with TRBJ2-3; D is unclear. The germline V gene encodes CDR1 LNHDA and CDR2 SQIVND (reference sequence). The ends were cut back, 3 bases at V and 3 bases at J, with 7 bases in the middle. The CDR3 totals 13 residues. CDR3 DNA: TGTGCCAGTAGTATTACCGGGACAGATACGCAGTATTTT. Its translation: CASSITGTDTQYF.

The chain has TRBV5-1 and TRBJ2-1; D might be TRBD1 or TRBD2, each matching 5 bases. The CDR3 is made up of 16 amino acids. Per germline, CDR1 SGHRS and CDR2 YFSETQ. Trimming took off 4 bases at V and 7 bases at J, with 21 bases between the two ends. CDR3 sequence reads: CASSPTRDPGMNEQFF. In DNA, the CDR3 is TGCGCCAGCAGCCCTACCCGGGACCCAGGGATGAATGAGCAGTTCTTC. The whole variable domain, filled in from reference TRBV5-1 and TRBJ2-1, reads KAGVTQTPRYLIKTRGQQVTLSCSPISGHRSVSWYQQTPGQGLQFLFEYFSETQRNKGNFPGRFSGRQFSNSRSEMNVSTLELGDSALYLCASSPTRDPGMNEQFFGPGTRLTVL.

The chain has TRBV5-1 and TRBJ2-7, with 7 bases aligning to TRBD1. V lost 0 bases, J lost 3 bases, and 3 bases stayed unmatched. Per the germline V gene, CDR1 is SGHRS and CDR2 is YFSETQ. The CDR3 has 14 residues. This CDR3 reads CASSLVGQSYEQYF. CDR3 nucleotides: TGCGCCAGCAGCTTGGTGGGACAGAGCTACGAGCAGTACTTC.

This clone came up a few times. The CDR3 nucleotides read TGTGCCAGCAGCTTAGGAGCGACCTGGTATGGGGGCAGTAACTATGGCTACACCTTC. Translating it yields CASSLGATWYGGSNYGYTF. The chain is built from TRBV9 and TRBJ1-2; maybe TRBD1 (6 bases). The CDR3 runs 19 residues. Trimming took 4 bases from V and 1 from J, leaving 26 bases between them. CDR1 and CDR2 (germline): SGDLS, YYNGEE.

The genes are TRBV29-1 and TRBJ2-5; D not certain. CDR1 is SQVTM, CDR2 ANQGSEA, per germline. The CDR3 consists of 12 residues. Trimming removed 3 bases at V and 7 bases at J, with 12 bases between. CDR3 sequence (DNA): TGCAGCGTTGAGACTCCAGGTGGGACCCAGTACTTC. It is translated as CSVETPGGTQYF.

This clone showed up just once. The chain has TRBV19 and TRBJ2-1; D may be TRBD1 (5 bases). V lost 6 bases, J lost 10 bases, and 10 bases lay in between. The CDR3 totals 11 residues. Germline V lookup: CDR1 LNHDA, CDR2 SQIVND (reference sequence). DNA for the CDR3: TGTGCCAGTAGCCAGGGCGGCGAGCAGTTCTTC. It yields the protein CASSQGGEQFF. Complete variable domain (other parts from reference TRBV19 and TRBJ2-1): DGGITQSPKYLFRKEGQNVTLSCEQNLNHDAMYWYRQDPGQGLRLIYYSQIVNDFQKGDIAEGYSVSREKKESFPLTVTSAQKNPTAFYLCASSQGGEQFFGPGTRLTVL.

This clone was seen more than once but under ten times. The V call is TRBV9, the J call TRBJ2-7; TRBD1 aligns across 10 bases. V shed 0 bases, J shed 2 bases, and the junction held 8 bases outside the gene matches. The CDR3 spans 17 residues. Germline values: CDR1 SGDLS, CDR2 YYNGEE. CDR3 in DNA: TGTGCCAGCAGCGTAGGATTACCGGGACAGGGGACCTACGAGCAGTACTTC. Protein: CASSVGLPGQGTYEQYF.